The T cell receptor beta chain described here comes from a study of shared clonotypes between healthy human individuals. Study in general: Each donor had three CD4 naive, three CD4 memory, two CD8 naive and one CD8 memory plate.

Data came from immunoSEQ multiplex PCR; TCRdb stores just in-frame clones and leaves some out. The table records around 1,000,000 clones, about 72% of them present only once. Germline CDR1 reads SGHTA; CDR2 reads FQGTGA. Trimming shortened V by 3 bases and J by 0 bases, and 9 bases separated the two germline ends. The CDR3 loop spans 16 amino acids. Caucasian adults residing in Nashville, Tennessee made up all the donors. On this clone itself: Its antigen is unknown. Other DNA sequences in this specimen translate into the identical CDR3.

Overall study results and limits: All-four-donor shared clonotypes had higher generation probabilities than non-shared clonotypes did. Researchers sampled blood only, noting tissue repertoires likely differ.

V gene TRBV7-3 combines with J gene TRBJ2-6; weak D call: TRBD2 (6 bases). The sequence came from a man aged 18 to 35 in good health. Some clones in this sample may be carry-over from other donors' samples. Sequencing used memory CD4+ T cells from PBMCs. As for subset: CD45RA-negative fraction. This CDR3 reads CASSLSGGSGANVLTF. DNA for the CDR3: TGTGCCAGCAGCTTGTCCGGGGGCTCTGGGGCCAACGTCCTGACTTTC. The complete variable domain, with remaining parts taken from reference TRBV7-3 and TRBJ2-6, reads GAGVSQTPSNKVTEKGKYVELRCDPISGHTALYWYRQSLGQGPEFLIYFQGTGAADDSGLPNDRFFAVRPEGSVSTLKIQRTERGDSAVYLCASSLSGGSGANVLTFGAGSRLTVL.